This TCR beta chain was recovered during a study of response to subunit inactivated influenza vaccine. This clonotype has more than one count but fewer than ten. Antigen: not known. Study results and limitations: New T cells are recruited in small numbers by each seasonal influenza vaccination, according to the authors' suggestion.

A single record per CDR3 protein comes from TCRdb applying MiXCR to the RT-PCR reads. This sample has 550,000 to 800,000 distinct CDR3 sequences, with approximately 15% found just once. V was pared by 4 bases and J by 4 bases, with 8 bases of the junction left unmatched. Germline CDR1 reads SGHTA; CDR2 reads FQGNSA. The CDR3 runs to 15 residues. V is TRBV7-2 and J is TRBJ2-3, with 7 bases aligning to TRBD2. The source was PBMCs from blood, collected roughly 15 days before vaccination. This clonotype originated in a man in his forties or fifties who received an inactivated influenza vaccine. The CDR3 nucleotides are TGTGCCAGCAGCTCCTCCGGACTAGTCGCAGATACGCAGTATTTT. Translating it yields CASSSSGLVADTQYF.